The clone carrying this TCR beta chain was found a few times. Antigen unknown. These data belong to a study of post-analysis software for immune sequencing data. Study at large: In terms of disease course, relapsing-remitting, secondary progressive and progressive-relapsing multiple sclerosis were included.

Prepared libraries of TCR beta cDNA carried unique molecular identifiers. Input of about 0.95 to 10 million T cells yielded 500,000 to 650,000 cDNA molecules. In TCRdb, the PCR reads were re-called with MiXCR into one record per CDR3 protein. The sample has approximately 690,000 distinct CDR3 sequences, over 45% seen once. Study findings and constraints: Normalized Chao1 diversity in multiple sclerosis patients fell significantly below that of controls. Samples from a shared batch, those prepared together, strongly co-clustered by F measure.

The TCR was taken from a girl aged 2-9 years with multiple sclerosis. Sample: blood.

CDR3: CSARDGRFYGYTF. In nucleotides, the CDR3 is TGCAGTGCTAGAGACGGCCGGTTCTATGGCTACACCTTC. The chain employs TRBV20-1 and TRBJ1-2, with D unclear. Trimming took 0 bases from V and 4 from J, leaving 9 bases between them. Germline CDR1 DFQATT, CDR2 SNEGSKA (reference sequence). CDR3 length equals 13 residues.